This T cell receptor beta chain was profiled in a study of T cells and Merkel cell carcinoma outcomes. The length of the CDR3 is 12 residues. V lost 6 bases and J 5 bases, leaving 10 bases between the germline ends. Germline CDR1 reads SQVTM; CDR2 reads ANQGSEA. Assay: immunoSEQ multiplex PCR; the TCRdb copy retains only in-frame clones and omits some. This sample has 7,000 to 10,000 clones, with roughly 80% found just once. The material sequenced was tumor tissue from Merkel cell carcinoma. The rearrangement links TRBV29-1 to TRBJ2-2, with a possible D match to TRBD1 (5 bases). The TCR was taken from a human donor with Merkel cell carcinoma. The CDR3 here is CSVGQGTGELFF. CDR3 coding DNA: TGCAGCGTCGGTCAGGGTACCGGGGAGCTGTTTTTT.